This is a list of T cell receptor beta chains from one sample in a study of T cell responses to AZD1222 COVID-19 vaccine. This table comes from immunoSEQ multiplex PCR, and its TCRdb copy is limited to in-frame clones, with some not included. The sample contains about 89,000 clones, about 89% of which appear only once. The sequenced sample was peripheral blood, obtained 28 days after the second AZD1222 dose. The receptors originated from an adult who received the AZD1222 COVID-19 vaccine. Each CDR3 is given with its conserved first and last residue. A D gene is named only where the DNA matches it firmly. Clone size, where shown, is once, few, many, or a class for clones that have expanded.

TRBJ1-1	TRBV12-5	13	.	TRBD1	CASVRQGAGEAFF	TGTGCTAGTGTCCGACAGGGGGCCGGTGAAGCTTTCTTT
TRBJ1-4	TRBV3-1/TRBV3-2	14	.	.	CASSQLGANEKLFF	TGTGCCAGCAGCCAACTGGGAGCTAATGAAAAACTGTTTTTT
TRBJ2-5	TRBV7-9	14	.	.	CASSLGWGRETQYF	TGTGCCAGCAGCTTAGGGTGGGGTCGGGAGACCCAGTACTTC
TRBJ2-7	TRBV7-9	14	.	.	CASSSYRSSYEQYF	TGTGCCAGCAGCTCATACAGGTCCTCCTACGAGCAGTACTTC
TRBJ1-1	TRBV28	11	.	.	CASSLRVVAFF	TGTGCCAGCAGTTTAAGGGTTGTGGCTTTCTTT
TRBJ1-3	TRBV11-2	16	.	.	CASSSRTGRSGNTIYF	TGTGCCAGCAGCTCCCGAACAGGGAGATCGGGAAACACCATATATTTT
TRBJ2-5	TRBV3-1/TRBV3-2	11	.	.	CASSHSETQYF	TGTGCCAGCAGCCATTCCGAGACCCAGTACTTC
TRBJ1-4	TRBV2	12	.	TRBD1	CASSETGEKLFF	TGTGCCAGCAGTGAGACAGGGGAAAAACTGTTTTTT
TRBJ2-3	TRBV27	14	.	.	CASTGLGGADTQYF	TGTGCCAGCACCGGACTAGGGGGTGCAGATACGCAGTATTTT
TRBJ1-1	TRBV7-2	14	.	TRBD1	CASSASTGSTEAFF	TGTGCCAGCAGCGCCTCGACAGGGAGCACTGAAGCTTTCTTT
TRBJ2-7	TRBV5-5	15	.	.	CASSGGPGTQYEQYF	TGTGCCAGCAGTGGAGGACCCGGGACACAGTACGAGCAGTACTTC
TRBJ1-4	TRBV29-1	11	.	.	CSVEEAEKLFF	TGCAGCGTTGAAGAAGCGGAAAAACTGTTTTTT
TRBJ1-3	TRBV7-9	15	.	.	CASSLLGGPGNTIYF	TGTGCCAGCAGCTTACTGGGGGGACCTGGAAACACCATATATTTT
TRBJ1-3	TRBV6-5	13	once	.	CASSFDHQGTIYF	TGTGCCAGCAGTTTCGACCACCAGGGCACCATATATTTT
TRBJ2-1	TRBV18	13	.	.	CASSPGPWNEQFF	TGTGCCAGCTCACCAGGGCCCTGGAATGAGCAGTTCTTC
TRBJ1-1	TRBV30	15	.	.	CAWRDNSLMNTEAFF	TGTGCCTGGAGGGATAATTCCCTTATGAACACTGAAGCTTTCTTT
TRBJ1-5	TRBV28	13	.	.	CASSFSVNQPQHF	TGTGCCAGCAGTTTTTCGGTAAATCAGCCCCAGCATTTT
TRBJ1-1	TRBV11-3	13	once	.	CASNNKRNTEAFF	TGTGCCAGCAACAATAAAAGGAACACTGAAGCTTTCTTT
TRBJ1-3	TRBV19	14	once	TRBD1	CASSRGQGGNTIYF	TGTGCCAGTAGTAGAGGACAGGGCGGAAACACCATATATTTT
TRBJ2-3	TRBV4-2	16	.	.	CASSPAEGGATDTQYF	TGTGCCAGCAGCCCCGCGGAGGGGGGGGCGACAGATACGCAGTATTTT
TRBJ2-7	TRBV6-2/TRBV6-3	11	.	.	CASSVSYEQYF	TGTGCCAGCAGCGTGTCCTACGAGCAGTACTTC
TRBJ2-7	TRBV7-9	15	once	TRBD2	CASSPQGTSGYEQYF	TGTGCCAGCAGCCCCCAGGGGACTAGCGGGTACGAGCAGTACTTC
TRBJ1-3	TRBV5-1	18	.	TRBD1	CASSLGGQGARSGNTIYF	TGCGCCAGCAGCTTGGGAGGACAGGGGGCGAGGTCTGGAAACACCATATATTTT
TRBJ1-4	TRBV27	16	.	.	CASSLTFRRGSEKLFF	TGTGCCAGCAGTTTAACTTTCCGCCGGGGGAGTGAAAAACTGTTTTTT